A selection of T cell receptor beta chains follows, all from one sample in a study of cytomegalovirus exposure and HLA in healthy donors. Method: immunoSEQ multiplex PCR; TCRdb's copy keeps in-frame clones and lacks some. Of roughly 140,000 clones detected, around 77% appear once; the ten largest clones hold nearly 5%. Sequencing input: PBMCs. The receptors shown here come from a woman between 50 and 59 years old in good health and CMV-seronegative. Both conserved end residues are part of each CDR3. D genes are given only for firm matches.

TRBV5-1	TRBJ2-1	.	CASSLVKADNEQFF	TGCGCCAGCAGCTTGGTTAAGGCGGACAATGAGCAGTTCTTC
TRBV5-6	TRBJ1-3	.	CASTPGFLGGNTIYF	TGTGCCAGCACGCCAGGGTTCTTGGGTGGAAACACCATATATTTT
TRBV28	TRBJ1-5	.	CASSLWARGYNQPQHF	TGTGCCAGCAGTTTATGGGCCAGGGGATACAATCAGCCCCAGCATTTT
TRBV4-1	TRBJ1-4	TRBD1	CASRFVGQGEKLFF	TGCGCCAGCAGGTTCGTGGGACAGGGGGAAAAACTGTTTTTT
TRBV5-4	TRBJ2-3	TRBD2	CASSASGGPPDTQYF	TGTGCCAGCAGCGCATCGGGGGGGCCCCCAGATACGCAGTATTTT
TRBV14	TRBJ1-6	TRBD1	CASSYGQGEAPLHF	TGTGCCAGCAGCTACGGACAGGGAGAGGCACCCCTCCACTTT
TRBV11-3	TRBJ2-5	TRBD2	CASSRGLAGDETQYF	TGTGCCAGCAGCCGGGGACTAGCGGGGGACGAGACCCAGTACTTC
TRBV5-5	TRBJ2-3	.	CASSPSSTDTQYF	TGTGCCAGCAGCCCTTCTAGCACAGATACGCAGTATTTT
TRBV6-1	TRBJ2-2	TRBD1	CASNLGQGTGELFF	TGTGCCAGCAACCTTGGACAGGGGACCGGGGAGCTGTTTTTT
TRBV10-3	TRBJ2-7	.	CAISDSGEFRAYEQYF	TGTGCCATCAGTGATTCGGGGGAGTTTAGAGCCTACGAGCAGTACTTC
TRBV30	TRBJ1-1	.	CAWSRWGADEAFF	TGTGCCTGGAGTAGGTGGGGCGCAGATGAAGCTTTCTTT